This T cell receptor (beta chain) was captured in a study of cytomegalovirus exposure and HLA in healthy donors. The V and J ends lost 0 bases and 4 bases respectively, with 11 bases between them. This CDR3 is 15 amino acids long. In germline, CDR1 is SGDLS, CDR2 YYNGEE. This clone was detected once. Its antigen is unknown. Produced via immunoSEQ multiplex PCR; TCRdb's table is partial and in-frame only. Of over 150,000 clones listed, approximately 86% are singletons. Points from the study as a whole: Overall, approximately 180 TCR beta chains were annotated as cytomegalovirus-associated. While the bulk of TCR sequences proved rare, some public TCRs turned up in many donors. It was found in a later analysis that first-cohort TCR clusters tended to co-occur in the 120 validation repertoires.

The receptor was isolated from a human donor in good health. This chain connects TRBV9 to TRBJ1-3, with D maybe TRBD1 (6 bases). Material: PBMCs. The CDR3 DNA is TGTGCCAGCAGCGTAGATCGGGGGGCGGGAAACACCATATATTTT. This codes for CASSVDRGAGNTIYF. The variable domain in full, with the rest retrieved from reference TRBV9 and TRBJ1-3, is DSGVTQTPKHLITATGQRVTLRCSPRSGDLSVYWYQQSLDQGLQFLIQYYNGEERAKGNILERFSAQQFPDLHSELNLSSLELGDSALYFCASSVDRGAGNTIYFGEGSWLTVV.